This T cell receptor (beta chain) was recovered during a study of graft-versus-host responses after intestinal transplantation. Overall study context: Multivisceral, liver-intestinal, or isolated intestinal transplants were given to recipients. Each recipient received anti-thymocyte globulin induction, then tacrolimus and steroids for roughly 3 years. Study-level findings and limits: Allograft clonal ratios (graft-versus-host to host-versus-graft) were high in patients who had graft-donor T cell macrochimerism.

Note on this clone: Its antigen is unidentified.

In germline, CDR1 is SGHTA, CDR2 FQGNSA. Trimming removed 0 bases at V and 7 bases at J, with 7 bases between. The CDR3 totals 13 residues. Assay: immunoSEQ multiplex PCR; the TCRdb copy retains only in-frame clones and omits some. In the table there are 90,000 to 100,000 clones, roughly 90% of which are singletons. The specimen was unstimulated CD8+ T cells sorted from spleen or lymph node cells, collected before intestinal transplant. This chain uses TRBV7-2 with TRBJ2-1; D call uncertain. The TCR originated in a human donor who received an intestinal transplant. The chain's CDR3 is CASSLALGNEQFF. The CDR3 DNA follows: TGTGCCAGCAGCTTAGCGCTCGGTAATGAGCAGTTCTTC.